A selection of T cell receptor beta chains follows, all from one sample in a study of blood T cell repertoires in COVID-19. Sequencing used immunoSEQ multiplex PCR; TCRdb keeps in-frame clones, though not all of them. Among roughly 310,000 clones listed, over 75% were seen once. Sequences were obtained from PBMCs or T cells enriched from blood (not recorded which). Every receptor here comes from a woman in her forties who had recovered from COVID-19. Both conserved end residues are part of each CDR3. Fields, in order: V gene, CDR3 length, J gene, CDR3 protein.

TRBV18,15,TRBJ1-5,CASSPLGRADQPQHF
TRBV27,15,TRBJ2-7,CASRVAGASSYEQYF
TRBV30,13,TRBJ1-2,CAWSVQGVNGYTF
TRBV11-3,16,TRBJ2-1,CASSPGTSGSYNEQFF
TRBV7-2,17,TRBJ2-1,CASSLGAAGGSRNEQFF
TRBV9,14,TRBJ1-6,CASSVTVMDSPLHF
TRBV5-4,14,TRBJ2-5,CASSSQGAQETQYF
TRBV30,12,TRBJ1-1,CANQGAYTEAFF
TRBV30,17,TRBJ2-5,CAWTVGTSGSWAETQYF
TRBV2,16,TRBJ2-2,CASRGTPGVLYGELFF
TRBV3-1/TRBV3-2,14,TRBJ1-5,CASSSGGGSQPQHF
TRBV3-1/TRBV3-2,14,TRBJ1-6,CASSHGTGGSPLHF
TRBV15,14,TRBJ2-2,CATSRDGNTGELFF
TRBV11-3,14,TRBJ2-1,CASSSQPPPDEQFF
TRBV3-1/TRBV3-2,16,TRBJ2-7,CASSRSLTSGSYEQYF
TRBV6-1,14,TRBJ1-2,CASSELQGLGGYTF
TRBV2,15,TRBJ2-1,CASSEVAGGPHEQFF
TRBV19,14,TRBJ1-3,CASSGRFSGNTIYF
TRBV5-1,16,TRBJ2-2,CASSPISGSPTGELFF
TRBV30,12,TRBJ2-2,CAWSLRTGELFF
TRBV7-2,16,TRBJ2-1,CASSSLGSRGADEQFF
TRBV30,14,TRBJ2-6,CAWSAGSGANVLTF
TRBV4-1,16,TRBJ2-1,CASSETGLAGYNEQFF
TRBV12-5,16,TRBJ2-2,CASARPTGLNTGELFF
TRBV7-9,13,TRBJ2-2,CASSLAVAGELFF
TRBV7-9,17,TRBJ2-5,CASSSVAGSGWGETQYF
TRBV28,16,TRBJ1-5,CASRVNRDRGRQPQHF
TRBV19,16,TRBJ1-4,CASSTITGSYNEKLFF
TRBV5-5,14,TRBJ1-5,CASSAGGGHQPQHF
TRBV7-2,13,TRBJ2-2,CASSQGITGELFF
TRBV7-2,16,TRBJ2-5,CASSLRGGLYQETQYF
TRBV27,16,TRBJ2-6,CASSLSGASGANVLTF
TRBV2,15,TRBJ2-1,CATQSLAGDGNEQFF
TRBV11-2,15,TRBJ2-1,CASSSPTSGGPEQFF
TRBV28,14,TRBJ2-3,CASSLMGGLGTQYF
TRBV30,12,TRBJ1-1,CAWNRVDTEAFF
TRBV12-3/TRBV12-4,11,TRBJ2-7,CASSHSYEQYF